This T cell receptor (beta chain) originates from a study of T-cell memory formation after mild COVID-19. The study's findings and limits: CD4+ contracting clones lay mainly in CM and EM, CD8+ ones in EMRA.

One entry per CDR3 protein results from TCRdb running MiXCR on the 5' RACE reads. Of 500,000 to 650,000 distinct CDR3 sequences listed, approximately 21% are singletons. V lost 3 bases to trimming and J lost 3 bases, with 15 bases between them. CDR3 length equals 15 residues. Germline assignment: CDR1 LGHNA and CDR2 YNFKEQ. In regard to this clonotype: Antigen unknown.

The gene calls are TRBV4-2 and TRBJ2-7; D uncertain. The source is an adult woman who had mild COVID-19 (a few samples of this study predate the infection). Cell type and time point are not known. The material sequenced was PBMCs or a T cell subset sorted from them (not recorded which). CDR3 sequence reads: CASSHRHGSGYEQYF. The CDR3 DNA is TGTGCCAGCAGCCACCGCCATGGGTCCGGCTACGAGCAGTACTTC.